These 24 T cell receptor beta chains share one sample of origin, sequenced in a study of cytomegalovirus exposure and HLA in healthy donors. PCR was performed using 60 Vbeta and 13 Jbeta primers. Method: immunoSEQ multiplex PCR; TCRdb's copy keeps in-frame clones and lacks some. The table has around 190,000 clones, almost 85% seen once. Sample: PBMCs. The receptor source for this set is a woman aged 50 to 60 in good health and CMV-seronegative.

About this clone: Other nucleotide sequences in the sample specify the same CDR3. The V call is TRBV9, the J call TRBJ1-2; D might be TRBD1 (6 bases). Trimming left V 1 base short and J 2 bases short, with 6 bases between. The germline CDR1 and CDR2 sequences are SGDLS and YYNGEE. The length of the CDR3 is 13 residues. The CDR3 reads CASSVQGNYGYTF. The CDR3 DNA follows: TGTGCCAGCAGCGTACAGGGGAACTATGGCTACACCTTC.

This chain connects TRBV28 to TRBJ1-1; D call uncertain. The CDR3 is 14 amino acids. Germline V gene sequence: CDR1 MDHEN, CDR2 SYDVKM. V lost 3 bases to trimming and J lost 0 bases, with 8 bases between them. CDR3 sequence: CASSFGAMNTEAFF. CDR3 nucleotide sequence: TGTGCCAGCAGTTTCGGAGCGATGAACACTGAAGCTTTCTTT. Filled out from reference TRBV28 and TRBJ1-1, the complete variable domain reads DVKVTQSSRYLVKRTGEKVFLECVQDMDHENMFWYRQDPGLGLRLIYFSYDVKMKEKGDIPEGYSVSREKKERFSLILESASTNQTSMYLCASSFGAMNTEAFFGQGTRLTVV.

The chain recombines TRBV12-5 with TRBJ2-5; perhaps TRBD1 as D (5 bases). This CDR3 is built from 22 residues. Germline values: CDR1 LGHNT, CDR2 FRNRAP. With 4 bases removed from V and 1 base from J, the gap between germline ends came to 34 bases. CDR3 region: CASGCSPAKGSPTSPPQETQYF. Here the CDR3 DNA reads TGTGCTAGTGGTTGCTCCCCCGCTAAGGGGTCTCCCACATCACCCCCCCAAGAGACCCAGTACTTC.

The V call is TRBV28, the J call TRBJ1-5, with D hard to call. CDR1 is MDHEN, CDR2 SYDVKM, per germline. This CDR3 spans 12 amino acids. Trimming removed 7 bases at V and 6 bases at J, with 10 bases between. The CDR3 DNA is TGTGCCAGCACCCCCGGAGGTCAGCCCCAGCATTTT. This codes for CASTPGGQPQHF. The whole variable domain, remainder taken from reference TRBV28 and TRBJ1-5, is DVKVTQSSRYLVKRTGEKVFLECVQDMDHENMFWYRQDPGLGLRLIYFSYDVKMKEKGDIPEGYSVSREKKERFSLILESASTNQTSMYLCASTPGGQPQHFGDGTRLSIL.

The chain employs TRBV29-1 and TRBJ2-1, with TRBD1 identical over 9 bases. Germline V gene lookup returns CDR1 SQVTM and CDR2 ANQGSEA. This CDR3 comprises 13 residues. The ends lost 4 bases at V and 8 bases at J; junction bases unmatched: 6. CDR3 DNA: TGCAGCGTTGGTACCGGGACAGGGCATGAGCAGTTCTTC. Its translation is CSVGTGTGHEQFF.

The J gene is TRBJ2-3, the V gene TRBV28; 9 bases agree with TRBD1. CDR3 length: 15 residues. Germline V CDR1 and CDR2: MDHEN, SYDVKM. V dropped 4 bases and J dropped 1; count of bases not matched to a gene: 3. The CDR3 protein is CASSSQGAGTDTQYF. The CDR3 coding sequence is TGTGCCAGCAGTTCACAGGGGGCCGGCACAGATACGCAGTATTTT.

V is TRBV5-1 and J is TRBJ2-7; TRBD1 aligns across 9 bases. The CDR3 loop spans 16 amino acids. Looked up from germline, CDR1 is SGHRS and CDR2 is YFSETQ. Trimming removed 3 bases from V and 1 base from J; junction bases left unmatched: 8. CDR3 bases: TGCGCCAGCAGCTATCGGGCGGGACAGGGATCCTACGAGCAGTACTTC. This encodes CASSYRAGQGSYEQYF.

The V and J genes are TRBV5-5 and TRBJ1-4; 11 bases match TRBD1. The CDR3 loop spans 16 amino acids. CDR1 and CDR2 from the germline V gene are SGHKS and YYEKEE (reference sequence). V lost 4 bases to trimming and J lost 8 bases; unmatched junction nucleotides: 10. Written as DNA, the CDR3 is TGTGCCAGCAGCCAGGGTTTGGGACAGGGGGACGAAAAACTGTTTTTT. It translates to CASSQGLGQGDEKLFF.

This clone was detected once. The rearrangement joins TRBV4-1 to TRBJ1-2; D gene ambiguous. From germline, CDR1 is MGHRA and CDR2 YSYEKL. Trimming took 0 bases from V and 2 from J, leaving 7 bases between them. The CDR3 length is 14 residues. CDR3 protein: CASSQDPVNYGYTF. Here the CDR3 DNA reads TGCGCCAGCAGCCAAGATCCGGTAAACTATGGCTACACCTTC.

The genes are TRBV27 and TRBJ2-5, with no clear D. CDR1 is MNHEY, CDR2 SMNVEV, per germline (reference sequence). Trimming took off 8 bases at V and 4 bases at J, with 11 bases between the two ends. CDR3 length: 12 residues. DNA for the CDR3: TGTGCCAGCCTCGAGGTGCCAGAGACCCAGTACTTC. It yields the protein CASLEVPETQYF.

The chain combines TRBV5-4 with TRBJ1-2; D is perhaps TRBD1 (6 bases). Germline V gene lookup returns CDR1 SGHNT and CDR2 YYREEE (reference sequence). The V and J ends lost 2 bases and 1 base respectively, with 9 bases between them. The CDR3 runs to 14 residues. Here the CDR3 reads CASSFGTNNYGYTF. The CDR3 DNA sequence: TGTGCCAGCAGCTTCGGGACAAATAACTATGGCTACACCTTC.

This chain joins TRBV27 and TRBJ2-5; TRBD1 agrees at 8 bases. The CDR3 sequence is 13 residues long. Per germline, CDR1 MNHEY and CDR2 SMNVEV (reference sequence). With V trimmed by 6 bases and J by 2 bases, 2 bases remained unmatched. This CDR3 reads CASSRTGQETQYF. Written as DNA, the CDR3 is TGTGCCAGCAGCCGGACAGGGCAAGAGACCCAGTACTTC.

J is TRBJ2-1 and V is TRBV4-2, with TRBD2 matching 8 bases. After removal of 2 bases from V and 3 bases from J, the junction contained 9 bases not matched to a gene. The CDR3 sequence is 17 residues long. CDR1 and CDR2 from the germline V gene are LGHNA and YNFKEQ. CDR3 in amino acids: CASSQKTLAGLYNEQFF. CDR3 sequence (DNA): TGTGCCAGCAGCCAAAAGACGCTAGCGGGCCTCTACAATGAGCAGTTCTTC.

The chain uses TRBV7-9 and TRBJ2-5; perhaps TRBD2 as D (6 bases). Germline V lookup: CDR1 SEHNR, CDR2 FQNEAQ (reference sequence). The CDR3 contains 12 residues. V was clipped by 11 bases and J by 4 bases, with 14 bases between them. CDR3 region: CAESSGGETQYF. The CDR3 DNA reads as TGTGCCGAATCCTCCGGGGGAGAGACCCAGTACTTC.

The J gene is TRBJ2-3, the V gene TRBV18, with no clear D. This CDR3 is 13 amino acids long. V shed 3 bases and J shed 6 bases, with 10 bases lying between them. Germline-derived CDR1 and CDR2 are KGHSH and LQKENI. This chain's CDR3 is CASSPSVSDTQYF. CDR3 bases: TGTGCCAGCTCACCCTCCGTTAGTGATACGCAGTATTTT.

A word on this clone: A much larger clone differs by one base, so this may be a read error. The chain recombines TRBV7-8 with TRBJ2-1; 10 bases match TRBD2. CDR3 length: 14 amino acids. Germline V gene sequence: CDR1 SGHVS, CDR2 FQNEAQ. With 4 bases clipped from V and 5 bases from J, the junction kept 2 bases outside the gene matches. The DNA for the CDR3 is TGTGCCAGCAGCTCCGGGACTAGCGACAATGAGCAGTTCTTC. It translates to CASSSGTSDNEQFF.

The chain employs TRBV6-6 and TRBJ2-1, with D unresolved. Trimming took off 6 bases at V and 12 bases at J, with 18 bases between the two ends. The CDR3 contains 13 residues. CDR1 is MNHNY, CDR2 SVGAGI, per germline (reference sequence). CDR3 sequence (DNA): TGTGCCAGCAGCCCCCGCGACTCTACGGGGCAGTTCTTC. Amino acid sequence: CASSPRDSTGQFF.

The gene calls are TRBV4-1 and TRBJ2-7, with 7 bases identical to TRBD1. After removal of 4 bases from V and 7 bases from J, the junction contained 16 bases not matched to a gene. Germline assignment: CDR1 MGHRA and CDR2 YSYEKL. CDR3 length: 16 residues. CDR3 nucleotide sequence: TGCGCCAGCAGCCGAGAGGAGGTGAGCAGGGGGAATGAGCAGTACTTC. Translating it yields CASSREEVSRGNEQYF.

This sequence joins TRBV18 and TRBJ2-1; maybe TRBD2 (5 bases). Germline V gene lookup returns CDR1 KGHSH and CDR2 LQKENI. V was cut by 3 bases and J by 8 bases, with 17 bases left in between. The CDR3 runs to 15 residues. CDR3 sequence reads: CASSPRASRFDEQFF. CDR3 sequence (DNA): TGTGCCAGCTCACCGAGGGCTAGCCGCTTCGATGAGCAGTTCTTC.

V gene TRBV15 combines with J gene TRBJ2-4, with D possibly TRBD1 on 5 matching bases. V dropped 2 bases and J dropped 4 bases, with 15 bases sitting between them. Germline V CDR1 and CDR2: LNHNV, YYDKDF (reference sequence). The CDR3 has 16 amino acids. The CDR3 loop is CATSRYVSTAKNIQYF. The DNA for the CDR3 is TGTGCCACCAGCAGATACGTTTCGACAGCGAAAAACATTCAGTACTTC.

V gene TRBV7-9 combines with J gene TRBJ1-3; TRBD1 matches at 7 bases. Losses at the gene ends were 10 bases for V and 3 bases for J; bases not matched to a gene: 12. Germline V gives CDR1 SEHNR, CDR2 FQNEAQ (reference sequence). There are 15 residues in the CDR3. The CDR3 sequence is CATTSPTGNGNTIYF. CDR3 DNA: TGTGCCACCACCTCCCCGACAGGGAATGGAAACACCATATATTTT.

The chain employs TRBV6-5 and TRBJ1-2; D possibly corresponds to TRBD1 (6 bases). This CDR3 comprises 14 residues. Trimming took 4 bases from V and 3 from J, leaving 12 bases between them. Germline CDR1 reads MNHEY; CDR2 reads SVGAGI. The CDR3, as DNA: TGTGCCAGCAGTTTCCGGGACACCGACTATGGCTACACCTTC. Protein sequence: CASSFRDTDYGYTF.

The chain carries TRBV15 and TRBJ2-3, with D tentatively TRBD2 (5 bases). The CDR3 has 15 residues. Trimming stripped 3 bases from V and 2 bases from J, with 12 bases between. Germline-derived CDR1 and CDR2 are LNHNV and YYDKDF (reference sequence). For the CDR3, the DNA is TGTGCCACCAGCAGGGCACCTAGCCTCACAGATACGCAGTATTTT. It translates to CATSRAPSLTDTQYF.

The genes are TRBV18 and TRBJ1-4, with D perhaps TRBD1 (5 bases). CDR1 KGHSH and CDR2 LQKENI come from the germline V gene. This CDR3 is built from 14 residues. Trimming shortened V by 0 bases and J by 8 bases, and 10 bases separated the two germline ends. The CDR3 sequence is CASSPPGGPEKLFF. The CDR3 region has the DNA TGTGCCAGCTCACCACCGGGGGGTCCAGAAAAACTGTTTTTT. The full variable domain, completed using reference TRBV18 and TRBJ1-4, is NAGVMQNPRHLVRRRGQEARLRCSPMKGHSHVYWYRQLPEEGLKFMVYLQKENIIDESGMPKERFSAEFPKEGPSILRIQQVVRGDSAAYFCASSPPGGPEKLFFGSGTQLSVL.